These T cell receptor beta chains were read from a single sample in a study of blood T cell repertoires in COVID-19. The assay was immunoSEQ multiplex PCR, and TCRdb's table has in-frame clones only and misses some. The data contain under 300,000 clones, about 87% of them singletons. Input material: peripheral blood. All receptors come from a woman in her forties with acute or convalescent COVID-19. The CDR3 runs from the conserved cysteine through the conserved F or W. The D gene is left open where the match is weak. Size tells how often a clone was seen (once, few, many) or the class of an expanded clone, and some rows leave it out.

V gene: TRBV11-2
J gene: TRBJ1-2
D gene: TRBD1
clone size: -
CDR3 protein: CASSDVQGNYGYTF
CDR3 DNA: TGTGCCAGCAGCGATGTACAGGGGAACTATGGCTACACCTTC

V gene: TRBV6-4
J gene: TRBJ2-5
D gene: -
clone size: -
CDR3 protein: CASREGTQETQYF
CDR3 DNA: TGTGCCAGCAGGGAGGGGACTCAAGAGACCCAGTACTTC

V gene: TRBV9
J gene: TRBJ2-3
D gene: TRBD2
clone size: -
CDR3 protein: CASSVAGGFADTQYF
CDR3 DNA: TGTGCCAGCAGCGTAGCGGGGGGGTTTGCAGATACGCAGTATTTT

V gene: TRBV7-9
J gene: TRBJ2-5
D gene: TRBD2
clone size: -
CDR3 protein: CASSQSTGLQETQYF
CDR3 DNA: TGTGCCAGCAGCCAAAGCACGGGACTACAAGAGACCCAGTACTTC

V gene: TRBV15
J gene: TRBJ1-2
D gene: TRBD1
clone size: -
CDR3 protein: CATSRGQGGNYGYTF
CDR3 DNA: TGTGCCACCAGCAGAGGACAGGGAGGTAACTATGGCTACACCTTC

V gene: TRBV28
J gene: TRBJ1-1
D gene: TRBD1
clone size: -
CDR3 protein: CASRSYRGGAEAFF
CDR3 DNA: TGTGCCAGCAGGTCCTACAGGGGGGGTGCTGAAGCTTTCTTT

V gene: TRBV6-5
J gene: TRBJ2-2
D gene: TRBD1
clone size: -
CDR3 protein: CATNRGPVGGELFF
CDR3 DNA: TGTGCCACAAACAGGGGACCCGTTGGCGGGGAGCTGTTTTTT

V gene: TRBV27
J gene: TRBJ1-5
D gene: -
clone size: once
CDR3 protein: CASSLSGGSSNQPQHF
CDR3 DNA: TGTGCCAGCAGTTTATCGGGAGGATCAAGCAATCAGCCCCAGCATTTT

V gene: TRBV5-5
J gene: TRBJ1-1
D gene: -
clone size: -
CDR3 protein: CASRYEDRVNTEAFF
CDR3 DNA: TGTGCCAGCAGGTATGAAGACAGAGTGAACACTGAAGCTTTCTTT

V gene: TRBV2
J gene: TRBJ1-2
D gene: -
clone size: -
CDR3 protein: CASSPGEGGYTF
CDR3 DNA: TGTGCCAGCAGCCCAGGGGAGGGTGGCTACACCTTC

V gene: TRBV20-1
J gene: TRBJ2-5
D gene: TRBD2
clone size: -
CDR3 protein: CSASSERGVPIRETQYF
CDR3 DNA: TGCAGTGCTAGTTCGGAGCGGGGGGTACCTATTCGGGAGACCCAGTACTTC

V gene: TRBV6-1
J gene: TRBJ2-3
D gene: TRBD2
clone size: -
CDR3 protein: CASSEGGGEHPRGDTQYF
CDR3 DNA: TGTGCCAGCAGTGAAGGCGGGGGGGAACACCCGCGAGGTGATACGCAGTATTTT

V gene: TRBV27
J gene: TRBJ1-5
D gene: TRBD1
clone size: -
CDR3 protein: CASSLYPPGQGPPRPQHF
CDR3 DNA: TGTGCCAGCAGTTTATACCCCCCGGGACAGGGTCCCCCCCGGCCCCAGCATTTT

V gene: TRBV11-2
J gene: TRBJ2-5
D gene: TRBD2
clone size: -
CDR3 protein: CASSLPSGGDGKQETQYF
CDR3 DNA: TGTGCCAGCAGCCTCCCTAGCGGGGGAGACGGAAAACAAGAGACCCAGTACTTC

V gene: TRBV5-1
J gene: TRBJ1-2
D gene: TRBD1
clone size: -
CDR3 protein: CASSPRDRGMGYTF
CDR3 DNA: TGCGCCAGCAGCCCTAGGGACAGGGGAATGGGCTACACCTTC

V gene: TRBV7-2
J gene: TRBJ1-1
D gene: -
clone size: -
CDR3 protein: CASSLRGENTEAFF
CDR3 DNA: TGTGCCAGCAGCTTAAGGGGTGAGAACACTGAAGCTTTCTTT

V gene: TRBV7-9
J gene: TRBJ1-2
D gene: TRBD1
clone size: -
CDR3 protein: CASSPGGSYGYTF
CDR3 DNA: TGTGCCAGCAGCCCAGGGGGCTCCTATGGCTACACCTTC

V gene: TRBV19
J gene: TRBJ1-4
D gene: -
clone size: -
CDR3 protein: CASNLRGEKLFF
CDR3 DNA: TGTGCCAGTAACTTAAGGGGAGAAAAACTGTTTTTT

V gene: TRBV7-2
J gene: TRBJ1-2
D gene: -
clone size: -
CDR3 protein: CASSLAEGANYGYTF
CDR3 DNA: TGTGCCAGCAGCTTAGCAGAGGGGGCTAACTATGGCTACACCTTC

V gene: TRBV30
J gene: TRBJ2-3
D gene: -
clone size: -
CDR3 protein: CAWSAHARGRGADTQYF
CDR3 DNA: TGTGCCTGGAGCGCCCACGCCCGGGGCAGGGGAGCGGATACGCAGTATTTT

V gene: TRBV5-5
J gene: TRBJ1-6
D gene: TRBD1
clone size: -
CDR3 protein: CASRGQGNSPLHF
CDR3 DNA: TGTGCCAGCAGGGGACAGGGAAATTCACCCCTCCACTTT

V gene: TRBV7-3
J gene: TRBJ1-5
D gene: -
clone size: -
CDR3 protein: CASSLGGRGQPQHF
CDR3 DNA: TGTGCCAGCAGCCTAGGGGGTAGGGGTCAGCCCCAGCATTTT

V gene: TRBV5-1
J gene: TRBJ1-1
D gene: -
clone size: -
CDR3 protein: CASRVGQVGGSEAFF
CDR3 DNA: TGCGCCAGCAGAGTGGGGCAAGTCGGTGGATCTGAAGCTTTCTTT

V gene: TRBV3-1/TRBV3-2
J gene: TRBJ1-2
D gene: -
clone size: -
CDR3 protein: CASSQAGNGYTF
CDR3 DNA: TGTGCCAGCAGCCAAGCAGGGAACGGCTACACCTTC

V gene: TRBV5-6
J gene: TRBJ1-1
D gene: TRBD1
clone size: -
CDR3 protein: CASSLGTGLNTEAFF
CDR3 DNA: TGTGCCAGCAGCTTGGGGACAGGCCTGAACACTGAAGCTTTCTTT

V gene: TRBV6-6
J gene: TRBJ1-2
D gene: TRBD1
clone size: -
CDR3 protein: CASSPNTGEIYGYTF
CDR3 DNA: TGTGCCAGCAGTCCGAATACAGGGGAGATCTATGGCTACACCTTC

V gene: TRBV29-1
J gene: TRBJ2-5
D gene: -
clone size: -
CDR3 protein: CSVGRGRETQYF
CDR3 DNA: TGCAGCGTTGGGAGGGGCCGGGAGACCCAGTACTTC

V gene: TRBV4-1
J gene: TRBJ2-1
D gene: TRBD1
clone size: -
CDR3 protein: CASSQEPSRGLNEQFF
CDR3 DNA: TGCGCCAGCAGCCAAGAACCGAGCAGGGGGCTTAATGAGCAGTTCTTC

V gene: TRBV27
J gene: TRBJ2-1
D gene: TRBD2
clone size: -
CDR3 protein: CASSLRRSGGYNEQFF
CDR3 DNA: TGTGCCAGCAGCCTCCGAAGGAGCGGGGGATACAATGAGCAGTTCTTC

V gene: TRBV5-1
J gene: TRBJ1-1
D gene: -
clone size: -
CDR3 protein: CASSLAGAGTEAFF
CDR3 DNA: TGCGCCAGCAGCTTGGCTGGGGCGGGGACTGAAGCTTTCTTT

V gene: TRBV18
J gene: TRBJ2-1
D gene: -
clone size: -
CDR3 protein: CASSGAGRNEQFF
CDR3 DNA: TGTGCCAGCTCAGGTGCAGGGAGGAATGAGCAGTTCTTC

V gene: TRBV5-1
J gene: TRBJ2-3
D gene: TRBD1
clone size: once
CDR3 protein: CASSHGTGSTDTQYF
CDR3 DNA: TGCGCCAGCAGCCATGGGACAGGGAGCACAGATACGCAGTATTTT

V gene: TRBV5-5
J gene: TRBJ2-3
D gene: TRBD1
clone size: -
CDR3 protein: CASSLNPGTGGADTQYF
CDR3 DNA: TGTGCCAGCAGCTTAAACCCCGGGACAGGAGGGGCAGATACGCAGTATTTT

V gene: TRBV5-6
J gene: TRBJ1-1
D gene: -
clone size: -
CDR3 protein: CASSFIRGGGTEAFF
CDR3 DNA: TGTGCCAGCAGCTTCATCCGGGGAGGGGGCACTGAAGCTTTCTTT

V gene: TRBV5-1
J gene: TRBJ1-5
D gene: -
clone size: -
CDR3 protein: CASSLGGPGDNQPQHF
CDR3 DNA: TGCGCCAGCAGCTTGGGGGGGCCTGGCGACAATCAGCCCCAGCATTTT

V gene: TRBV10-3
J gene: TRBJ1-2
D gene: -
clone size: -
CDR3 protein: CAIDRYDNYGYTF
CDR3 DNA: TGTGCCATCGACAGATACGATAACTATGGCTACACCTTC

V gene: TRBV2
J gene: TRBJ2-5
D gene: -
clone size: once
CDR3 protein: CASGGRDGRQETQYF
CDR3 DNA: TGTGCCAGCGGCGGGCGAGACGGCAGACAAGAGACCCAGTACTTC

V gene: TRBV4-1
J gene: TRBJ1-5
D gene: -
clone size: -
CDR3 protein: CASSRLGEGSNQPQHF
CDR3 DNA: TGCGCCAGCAGCCGCCTAGGGGAGGGGAGCAATCAGCCCCAGCATTTT

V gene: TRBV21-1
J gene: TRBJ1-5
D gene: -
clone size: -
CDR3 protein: CASSKVTGPTIVYQPQHF
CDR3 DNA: TGTGCCAGCAGCAAAGTAACAGGGCCGACAATCGTGTATCAGCCCCAGCATTTT

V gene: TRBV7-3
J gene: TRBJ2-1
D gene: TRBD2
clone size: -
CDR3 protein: CASSLGLAGDSNEQFF
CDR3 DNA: TGTGCCAGCAGCTTAGGGCTAGCGGGGGACTCCAATGAGCAGTTCTTC

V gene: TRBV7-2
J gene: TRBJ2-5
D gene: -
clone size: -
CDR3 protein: CASSSGQGPIQETQYF
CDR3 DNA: TGTGCCAGCAGCTCCGGCCAGGGGCCTATCCAAGAGACCCAGTACTTC

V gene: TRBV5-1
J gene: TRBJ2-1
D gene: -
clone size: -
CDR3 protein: CASSLSAVNEQFF
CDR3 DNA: TGCGCCAGCAGCTTAAGCGCGGTAAATGAGCAGTTCTTC

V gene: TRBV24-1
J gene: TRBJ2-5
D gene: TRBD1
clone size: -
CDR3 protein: CATSGAGGQETQYF
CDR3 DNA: TGTGCCACCAGTGGGGCAGGGGGCCAAGAGACCCAGTACTTC

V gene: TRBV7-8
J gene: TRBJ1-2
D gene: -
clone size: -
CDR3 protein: CASSPGQTNYGYTF
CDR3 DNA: TGTGCCAGCAGCCCCGGACAGACTAACTATGGCTACACCTTC

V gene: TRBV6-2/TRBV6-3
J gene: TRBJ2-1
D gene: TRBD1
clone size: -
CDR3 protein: CASRYYWTGGHNEQFF
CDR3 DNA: TGTGCCAGCAGGTACTACTGGACAGGGGGCCACAATGAGCAGTTCTTC

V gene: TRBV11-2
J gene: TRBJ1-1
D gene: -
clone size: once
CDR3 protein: CASSLVGGNTEAFF
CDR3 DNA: TGTGCCAGCAGCTTAGTCGGCGGGAACACTGAAGCTTTCTTT

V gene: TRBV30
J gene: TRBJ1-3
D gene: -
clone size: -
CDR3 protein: CAWRGGPGNTIYF
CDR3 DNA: TGTGCCTGGAGGGGGGGTCCTGGAAACACCATATATTTT

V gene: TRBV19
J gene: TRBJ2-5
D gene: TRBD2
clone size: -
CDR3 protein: CASTPSGGAAETQYF
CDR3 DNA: TGTGCCAGTACCCCTAGCGGGGGGGCCGCGGAGACCCAGTACTTC

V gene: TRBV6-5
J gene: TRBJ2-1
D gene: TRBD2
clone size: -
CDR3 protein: CASRTSGTNEQFF
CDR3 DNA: TGTGCCAGCAGAACTAGCGGGACCAATGAGCAGTTCTTC

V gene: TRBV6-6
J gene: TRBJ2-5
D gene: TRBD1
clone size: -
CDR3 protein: CASSYPGQGLDF
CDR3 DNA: TGTGCCAGCAGTTACCCCGGACAGGGTTTAGACTTC

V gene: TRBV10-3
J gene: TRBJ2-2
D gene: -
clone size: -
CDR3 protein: CATRERDTGELFF
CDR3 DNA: TGTGCCACCCGCGAACGGGACACCGGGGAGCTGTTTTTT

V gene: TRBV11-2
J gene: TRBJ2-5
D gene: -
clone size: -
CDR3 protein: CASSSYTGLQETQYF
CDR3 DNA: TGTGCCAGCAGCTCATACACCGGACTGCAAGAGACCCAGTACTTC

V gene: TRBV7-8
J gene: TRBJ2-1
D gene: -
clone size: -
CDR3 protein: CASSLVASSGVYNEQFF
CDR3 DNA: TGTGCCAGCAGCTTAGTGGCGTCGTCGGGGGTCTACAATGAGCAGTTCTTC

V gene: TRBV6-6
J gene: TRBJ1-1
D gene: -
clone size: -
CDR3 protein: CASRKGARAFF
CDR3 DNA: TGTGCCAGCAGGAAAGGGGCTCGTGCTTTCTTT

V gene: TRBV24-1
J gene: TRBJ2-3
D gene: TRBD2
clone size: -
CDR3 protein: CATSDGGGAGDTQYF
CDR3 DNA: TGTGCCACCAGTGATGGCGGGGGGGCCGGGGATACGCAGTATTTT

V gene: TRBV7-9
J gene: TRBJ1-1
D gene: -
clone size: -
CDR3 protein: CASSLGGPGGGEAFF
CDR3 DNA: TGTGCCAGCTCCCTGGGGGGCCCCGGCGGGGGTGAAGCTTTCTTT

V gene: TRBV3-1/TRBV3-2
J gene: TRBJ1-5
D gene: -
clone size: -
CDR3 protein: CASSHAGSNQPQHF
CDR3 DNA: TGTGCCAGCAGCCACGCAGGGTCCAATCAGCCCCAGCATTTT